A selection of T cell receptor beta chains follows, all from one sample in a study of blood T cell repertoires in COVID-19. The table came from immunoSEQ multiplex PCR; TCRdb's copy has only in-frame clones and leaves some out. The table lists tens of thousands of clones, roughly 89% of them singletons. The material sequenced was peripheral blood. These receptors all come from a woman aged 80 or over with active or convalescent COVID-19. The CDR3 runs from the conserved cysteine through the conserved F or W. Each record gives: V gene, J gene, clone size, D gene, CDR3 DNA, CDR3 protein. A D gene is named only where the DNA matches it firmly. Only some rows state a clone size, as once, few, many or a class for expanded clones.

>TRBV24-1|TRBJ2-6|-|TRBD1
TGTGCCACCAGTGACCCCGGGACAGGGGGCTCCGGGGCCAACGTCCTGACTTTC
CATSDPGTGGSGANVLTF
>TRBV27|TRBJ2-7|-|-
TGTGCCAGCAGTTTACAGGCCAACCGCCTCTTCCAGTACTTC
CASSLQANRLFQYF
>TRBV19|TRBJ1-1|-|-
TGTGCCAGTAGTATCCGGAGGAACACTGAAGCTTTCTTT
CASSIRRNTEAFF
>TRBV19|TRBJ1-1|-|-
TGTGCCAGTAGCAAGGGGGGGGCTCTGAACACTGAAGCTTTCTTT
CASSKGGALNTEAFF
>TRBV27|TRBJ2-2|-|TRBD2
TGTGCCAGCAGCCTACTAGCGGGAGGTGGAACCGGGGAGCTGTTTTTT
CASSLLAGGGTGELFF
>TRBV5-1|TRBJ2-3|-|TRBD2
TGCGCCAGCAGCCGACAAGCGGGAGGGTTCACAGATACGCAGTATTTT
CASSRQAGGFTDTQYF
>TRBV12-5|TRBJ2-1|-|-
TGTGCTAGTGGCCCCGGGGGAGCTAACAATGAGCAGTTCTTC
CASGPGGANNEQFF
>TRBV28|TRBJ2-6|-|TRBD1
TGTGCCAGCAGCCCGGGACAGGGGGTAGTCTCTGGGGCCAACGTCCTGACTTTC
CASSPGQGVVSGANVLTF
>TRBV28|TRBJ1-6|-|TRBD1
TGTGCCAGCAGTCCACAGGGGTCGAATTCACCCCTCCACTTT
CASSPQGSNSPLHF
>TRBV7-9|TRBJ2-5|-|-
TGTGCCAGCGGGCCCCCCACAGGCCTCAAAGAGACCCAGTACTTC
CASGPPTGLKETQYF
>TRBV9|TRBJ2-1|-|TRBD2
TGTGCCAGCAGCGTTAGCGGGAGGGATTACAATGAGCAGTTCTTC
CASSVSGRDYNEQFF
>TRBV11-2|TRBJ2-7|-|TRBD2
TGTGCCAGCAGCTTTAGCGGGAACGAGCAGTACTTC
CASSFSGNEQYF
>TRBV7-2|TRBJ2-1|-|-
TGTGCCAGCAGCTTCGGTCATGGGCCTACTGAGCAGTTCTTC
CASSFGHGPTEQFF
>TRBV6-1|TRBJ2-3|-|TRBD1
TGTGCCAGCAGTGTCCTCAGGGGGCGCCTGGTAGATACGCAGTATTTT
CASSVLRGRLVDTQYF
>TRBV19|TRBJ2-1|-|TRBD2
TGTGCCAGTAGTATCGGCGGGAGGCCCCCCAATGAGCAGTTCTTC
CASSIGGRPPNEQFF
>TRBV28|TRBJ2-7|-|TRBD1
TGTGCCAGCAGTAACCCCGGGACAGGGTTTTACGAGCAGTACTTC
CASSNPGTGFYEQYF
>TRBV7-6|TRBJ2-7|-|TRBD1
TGTGCCAGCAGCTTAGGAGGGACAGGGAGCTCCTACGAGCAGTACTTC
CASSLGGTGSSYEQYF
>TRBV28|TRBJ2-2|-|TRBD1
TGTGCCAGCAGTTCCCGGGACAGGGCAAACACCGGGGAGCTGTTTTTT
CASSSRDRANTGELFF
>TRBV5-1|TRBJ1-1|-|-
TGCGCCAGCACCTTAGGCGGTCCCACTGAAGCTTTCTTT
CASTLGGPTEAFF
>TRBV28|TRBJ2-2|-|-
TGTGCCAGCAGGCCTAACAGGATTGGAACCGGGGAGCTGTTTTTT
CASRPNRIGTGELFF
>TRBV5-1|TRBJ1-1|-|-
TGCGCCAGCAGCTTGGGGCGGCTAAACACTGAAGCTTTCTTT
CASSLGRLNTEAFF
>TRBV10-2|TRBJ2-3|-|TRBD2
TGCGCCAGCAGTTCACGCGGGGGAGCTAACACAGATACGCAGTATTTT
CASSSRGGANTDTQYF
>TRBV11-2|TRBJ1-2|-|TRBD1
TGTGCCAGCAGCGCCGGACAGGGGAAAAACTATGGCTACACCTTC
CASSAGQGKNYGYTF
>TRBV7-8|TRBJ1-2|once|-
TGTGCCAGCAGCTTAGAAGTCGCAGGGTTGCAGGGCTACACCTTC
CASSLEVAGLQGYTF
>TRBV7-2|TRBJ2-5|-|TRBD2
TGTGCCAGCAGCTTAGGAGTTAGCGGGCAAGAGACCCAGTACTTC
CASSLGVSGQETQYF
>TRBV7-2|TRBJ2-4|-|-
TGTGCCAGCAGCCCCGGGGGTAGCGCGGACATTCAGTACTTC
CASSPGGSADIQYF
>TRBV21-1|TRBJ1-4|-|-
TGTGCCAGCGTCCCGGGGGGCGGACGCACTAATGAAAAACTGTTTTTT
CASVPGGGRTNEKLFF
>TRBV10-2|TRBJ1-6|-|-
TGCGCCAGCAGCAGGAATCCGTCACCCCTCCACTTT
CASSRNPSPLHF
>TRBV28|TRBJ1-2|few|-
TGTGCCAGCAGTTTCAGCGGGAACTATGGCTACACCTTC
CASSFSGNYGYTF
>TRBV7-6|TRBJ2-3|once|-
TGTGCCAGCAGCTCACAGGGTGGCACAGATACGCAGTATTTT
CASSSQGGTDTQYF
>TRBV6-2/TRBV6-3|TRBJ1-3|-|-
TGTGCCAGCAGTTGGGCAGCCATCTCTGGAAACACCATATATTTT
CASSWAAISGNTIYF
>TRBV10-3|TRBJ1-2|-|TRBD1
TGTGCCATCCTTGGACAGGGTGTCGACTATGGCTACACCTTC
CAILGQGVDYGYTF
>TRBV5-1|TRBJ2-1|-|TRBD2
TGCGCCAGCAGCTTGGCCCGGCGGGGTGGGGCGGGGGATGAGCAGTTCTTC
CASSLARRGGAGDEQFF
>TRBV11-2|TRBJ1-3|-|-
TGTGCCAGCAGCTTTGGGGTCTGGGGAGAGGGAAACACCATATATTTT
CASSFGVWGEGNTIYF
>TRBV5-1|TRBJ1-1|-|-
TGCGCCAGCAGCCCCGGACACTCCATGAACACTGAAGCTTTCTTT
CASSPGHSMNTEAFF
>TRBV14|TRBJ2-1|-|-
TGTGCCAGCAGCCAAGATTTCCGGTCCGATGAGCAGTTCTTC
CASSQDFRSDEQFF
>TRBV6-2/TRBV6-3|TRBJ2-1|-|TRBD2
TGTGCCAGCAGCCCGGGACTAGCGGGAGGGGGCTTTTCCTACAATGAGCAGTTCTTC
CASSPGLAGGGFSYNEQFF
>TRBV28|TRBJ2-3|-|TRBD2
TGTGCCAGCGGAACCTTCGGGGTAGCGGGAGATACGCAGTATTTT
CASGTFGVAGDTQYF
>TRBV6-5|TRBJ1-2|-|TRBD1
TGTGCCAGCAGTTCCCTGACAGGGGTTGGCTACACCTTC
CASSSLTGVGYTF
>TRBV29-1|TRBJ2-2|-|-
TGCAGCGTGGGGCAGTACACCGGGGAGCTGTTTTTT
CSVGQYTGELFF
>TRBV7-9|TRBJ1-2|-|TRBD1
TGTGCCAGCAGTGAGACAGGGTCGGCTGGCTACACCTTC
CASSETGSAGYTF
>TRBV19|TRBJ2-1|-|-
TGTGCCAGTAGTCCCCTCGGGAGAAATGAGCAGTTCTTC
CASSPLGRNEQFF
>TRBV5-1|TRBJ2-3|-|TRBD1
TGCGCCAGCAGCTTTGGGGGACAGGGTGGAGATACGCAGTATTTT
CASSFGGQGGDTQYF
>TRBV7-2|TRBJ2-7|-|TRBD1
TGTGCCAGCAGCAGGGACAGGGGCTCCTACGAGCAGTACTTC
CASSRDRGSYEQYF
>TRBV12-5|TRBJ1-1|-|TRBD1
TGTGCTAGTGGTTTCGGGACAGCGAACACTGAAGCTTTCTTT
CASGFGTANTEAFF
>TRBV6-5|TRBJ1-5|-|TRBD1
TGTGCCAGCAGTTTTGGACAGGGAATAAATCAGCCCCAGCATTTT
CASSFGQGINQPQHF
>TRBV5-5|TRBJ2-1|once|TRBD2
TGTGCCAGCAGCTTGATTCGGGAGGGTAGGATACGGGAGCAGTTCTTC
CASSLIREGRIREQFF
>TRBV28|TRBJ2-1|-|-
TGTGCCAGCAGTATTATTTACAATGAGCAGTTCTTC
CASSIIYNEQFF
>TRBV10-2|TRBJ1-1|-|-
TGCGCCAGCAGTGTCAACAGGGAAACTGAAGCTTTCTTT
CASSVNRETEAFF
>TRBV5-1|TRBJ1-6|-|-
TGCGCCAGCAGCCCGGACAGCCCGTATAATTCACCCCTCCACTTT
CASSPDSPYNSPLHF